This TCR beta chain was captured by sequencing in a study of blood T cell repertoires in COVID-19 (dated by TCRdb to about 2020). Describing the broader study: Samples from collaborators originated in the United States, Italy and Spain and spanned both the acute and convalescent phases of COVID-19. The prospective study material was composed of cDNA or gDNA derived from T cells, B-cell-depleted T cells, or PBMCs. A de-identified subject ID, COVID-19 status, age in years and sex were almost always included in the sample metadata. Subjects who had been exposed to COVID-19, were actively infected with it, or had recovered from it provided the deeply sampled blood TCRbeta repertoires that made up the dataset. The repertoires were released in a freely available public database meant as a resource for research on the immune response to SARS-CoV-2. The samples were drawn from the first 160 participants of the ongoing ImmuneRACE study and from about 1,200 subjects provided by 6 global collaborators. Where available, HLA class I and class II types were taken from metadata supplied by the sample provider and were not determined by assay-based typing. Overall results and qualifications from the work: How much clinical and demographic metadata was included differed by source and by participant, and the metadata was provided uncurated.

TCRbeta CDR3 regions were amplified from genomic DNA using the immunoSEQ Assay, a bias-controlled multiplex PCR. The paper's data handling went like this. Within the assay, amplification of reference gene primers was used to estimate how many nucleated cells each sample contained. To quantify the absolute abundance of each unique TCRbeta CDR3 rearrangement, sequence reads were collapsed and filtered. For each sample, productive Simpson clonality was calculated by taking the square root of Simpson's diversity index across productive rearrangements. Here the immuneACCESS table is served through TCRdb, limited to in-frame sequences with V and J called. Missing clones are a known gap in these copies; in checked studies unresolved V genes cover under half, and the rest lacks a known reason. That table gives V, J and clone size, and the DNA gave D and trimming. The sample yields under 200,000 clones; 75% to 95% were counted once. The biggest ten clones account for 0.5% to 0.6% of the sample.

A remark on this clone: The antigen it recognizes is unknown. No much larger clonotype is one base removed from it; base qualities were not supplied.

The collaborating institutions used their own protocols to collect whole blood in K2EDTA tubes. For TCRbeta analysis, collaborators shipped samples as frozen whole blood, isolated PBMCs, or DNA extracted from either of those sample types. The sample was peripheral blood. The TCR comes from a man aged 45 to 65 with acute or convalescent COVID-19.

The CDR3 corresponds to CASSLILAGAADTQYF. The nucleotide sequence is given as TGTGCCAGCAGCTTAATCCTAGCGGGGGCGGCAGATACGCAGTATTTT. The chain uses TRBV7-2 and TRBJ2-3; 10 bases in the middle match TRBD2. Reading from cysteine to phenylalanine, the CDR3 counts 16 amino acids. Of the read, only the CDR3 DNA is kept; its 48 bases are in frame from base 1. Trimming leaves V shorter by 2 bases and J shorter by 4 bases, with the junction holding 6 bases beyond the gene matches. As encoded in the germline V gene, CDR1 is SGHTA while CDR2 is FQGNSA.